This T cell receptor beta chain was identified during a study of OX40 agonist ivuxolimab in advanced cancers. Study details: The group had a mean age of around 60 years, ranged from about 20 to 85, and was approximately 81% male. Therapy given before enrollment (anti-PD-1, anti-PD-L1 or anti-CTLA-4) was allowed, and around 44% had some. Partial response was recorded in three patients: one hepatocellular carcinoma and two cutaneous melanoma cases.

TCRdb keeps only in-frame clones here, not all; method: immunoSEQ multiplex PCR. Here the sample spans roughly 80,000 clones, about 89% being singletons. A note on this clone: Antigen unknown.

The CDR3 totals 15 residues. CDR1 is SGHDN and CDR2 is FVKESK in the germline V gene. V shed 1 base and J shed 0 bases, with 7 bases lying between them. Study results and limitations: Partial responders at 0.1-3.0 mg/kg showed near-lowest clonal expansion.

This chain links TRBV14 with TRBJ1-3; D possibly corresponds to TRBD1 (5 bases). The sample here was CD4+ or CD8+ T cells sorted from blood, taken in a trial of the OX40 agonist ivuxolimab. The sequence was obtained from an adult with an advanced solid tumor such as melanoma, head and neck, liver or kidney cancer. In DNA form, the CDR3 reads TGTGCCAGCAGCCAAGCAGGGTACTCTGGAAACACCATATATTTT. Protein: CASSQAGYSGNTIYF.